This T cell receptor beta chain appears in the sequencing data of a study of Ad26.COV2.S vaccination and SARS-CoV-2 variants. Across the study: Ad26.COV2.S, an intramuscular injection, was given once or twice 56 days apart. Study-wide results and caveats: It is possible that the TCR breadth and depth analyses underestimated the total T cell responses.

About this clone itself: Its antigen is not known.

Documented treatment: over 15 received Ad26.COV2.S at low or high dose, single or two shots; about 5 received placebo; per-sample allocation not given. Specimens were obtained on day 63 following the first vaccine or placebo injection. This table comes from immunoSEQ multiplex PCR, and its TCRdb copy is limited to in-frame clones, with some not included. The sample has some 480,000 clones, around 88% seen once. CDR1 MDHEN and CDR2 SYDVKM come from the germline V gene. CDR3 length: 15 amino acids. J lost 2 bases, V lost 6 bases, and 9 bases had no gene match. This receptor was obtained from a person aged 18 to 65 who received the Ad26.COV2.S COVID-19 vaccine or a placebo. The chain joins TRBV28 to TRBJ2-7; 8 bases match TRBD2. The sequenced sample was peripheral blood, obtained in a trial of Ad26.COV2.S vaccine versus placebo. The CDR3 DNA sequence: TGTGCCAGCAGGGTGAGCGGGAGTGACACCTACGAGCAGTACTTC. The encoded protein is CASRVSGSDTYEQYF.